The T cell receptor beta chain under discussion was sequenced for a study of blood T cell repertoires in COVID-19. Study details: Some COVID-19 samples were acute and others convalescent; all came from the United States, Italy and Spain.

This clone was counted a single time. CDR3 length: 12 residues. Trimming pared 0 bases from V and 5 bases from J, leaving 5 bases between. Germline-derived CDR1 and CDR2 are SGHNT and YENEEA. Original handling: Reference gene primer amplification yielded estimated nucleated cell counts. Profiling relied on immunoSEQ multiplex PCR, and the TCRdb table lists in-frame clones only, not all of them. V and J calls and clone size are those listed in that table; D and trimming were worked out from the DNA. The repertoire has about 80,000 clones, approximately 81% of them found once; the top ten carry 15% to 18%.

The TCR sequence derives from a woman older than 75 with acute or convalescent COVID-19. Sequencing was carried out using peripheral blood. The chain combines TRBV11-3 with TRBJ2-7; D gene ambiguous. CDR3 loop: CASSLDRDEQYF. Written as DNA, the CDR3 is TGTGCCAGCAGCTTAGATAGAGACGAGCAGTACTTC.